These 31 T cell receptor beta chains share one sample of origin, sequenced in a study of cytomegalovirus exposure and HLA in healthy donors. The PCR made use of 60 Vbeta and 13 Jbeta primers. Only in-frame clones appear in the TCRdb table, and some are missing; sequencing was by immunoSEQ multiplex PCR. The sample includes roughly 73,000 clones, approximately 84% seen only once; the top ten take roughly 2.3%. Material: PBMCs. All receptors derive from a woman aged 50 to 65 in good health and CMV-seronegative.

The DNA of the CDR3 is TGTGCCAGCAGCCCGAGGGCCCCCGTAAGGGGGGGGGCCAACGTCCTGACTTTC. Protein: CASSPRAPVRGGANVLTF. J is TRBJ2-6 and V is TRBV7-9, with a tentative D call TRBD1 (6 bases). Trimming pared 5 bases from V and 4 bases from J, leaving 21 bases between. In germline, CDR1 is SEHNR, CDR2 FQNEAQ (reference sequence). CDR3 size: 18 residues.

This sequence joins TRBV5-1 and TRBJ1-1; D possibly corresponds to TRBD1 (6 bases). The germline V gene encodes CDR1 SGHRS and CDR2 YFSETQ. V lost 4 bases, J lost 7 bases, and 20 bases lay in between. The CDR3 consists of 15 residues. CDR3 amino acids: CASSLADRPADEAFF. For the CDR3, the DNA is TGCGCCAGCAGCCTAGCCGACAGGCCCGCGGATGAAGCTTTCTTT.

The V gene is TRBV7-6, the J gene TRBJ2-7; 9 nucleotides align to TRBD1. J gave up 6 bases and V 4 bases, and 7 bases lay outside the gene matches. Germline CDR1 reads SGHVS; CDR2 reads FNYEAQ. There are 14 residues in the CDR3. The CDR3 loop reads CASSSDRGESEQYF. Here the CDR3 DNA reads TGTGCCAGCAGCTCCGACAGGGGGGAGAGCGAGCAGTACTTC.

The genes are TRBV29-1 and TRBJ1-2; D call uncertain. The CDR3 covers 11 residues. Trimming left V 7 bases short and J 7 bases short, with 13 bases between. The germline V gene encodes CDR1 SQVTM and CDR2 ANQGSEA. CDR3 loop: CSGESSRGYTF. DNA for the CDR3: TGCAGCGGCGAAAGTAGTCGTGGCTACACCTTC.

V and J are TRBV6-6 and TRBJ2-5, with D possibly matching TRBD1 (5 bases). The CDR3 extends over 14 amino acids. CDR1 is MNHNY and CDR2 is SVGAGI in the germline V gene (reference sequence). The V and J ends lost 7 bases and 0 bases respectively, with 12 bases between them. The CDR3 coding sequence is TGTGCCAGCACATTGGCAGGGAACCAAGAGACCCAGTACTTC. As protein: CASTLAGNQETQYF.

The chain employs TRBV7-3 and TRBJ2-5; perhaps TRBD1 as D (7 bases). V was trimmed by 3 bases and J by 6 bases, leaving 11 bases between them. The CDR3 covers 13 residues. Germline lookup yields CDR1 SGHTA and CDR2 FQGTGA. CDR3 protein: CASSFSGGKTQYF. DNA for the CDR3: TGTGCCAGCAGCTTCTCAGGGGGGAAGACCCAGTACTTC.

The chain recombines TRBV6-1 with TRBJ2-5, with D unclear. The J call is uncertain, as TRBJ2-7 better fits the DNA end. The CDR3 totals 13 residues. Germline-derived CDR1 and CDR2 are MNHNS and SASEGT. CDR3 DNA: TGTGCCAGCAGTGAACGCCGCTCCTACGAGCAGTACTTC. This translates into CASSERRSYEQYF.

This clone was observed a single time. This chain links TRBV5-1 with TRBJ2-7; 7 nucleotides line up with TRBD1. This CDR3 is built from 15 residues. V gave up 4 bases and J gave up 3 bases; unmatched junction bases: 10. Germline CDR1 reads SGHRS; CDR2 reads YFSETQ. For the CDR3, the DNA is TGCGCCAGCAGCCCCAAACCAGGGGGACACTACGAGCAGTACTTC. Residues: CASSPKPGGHYEQYF.

The chain couples TRBV18 to TRBJ1-5, with D possibly matching TRBD1 (5 bases). From germline, CDR1 is KGHSH and CDR2 LQKENI. With 0 bases removed from V and 1 base from J, the gap between germline ends came to 7 bases. The CDR3 is 15 residues long. The CDR3 DNA is TGTGCCAGCTCACCACCGGGGCTGAGCAATCAGCCCCAGCATTTT. This gives the protein CASSPPGLSNQPQHF.

Worth noting for this clone: This sample also contains other DNA sequences that code for the same CDR3. In DNA form, the CDR3 reads TGTGCCAGCAATTGGAGGGATTGGGGTCTAGCCAAAAACATTCAGTACTTC. As protein: CASNWRDWGLAKNIQYF. The chain couples TRBV28 to TRBJ2-4; D is possibly TRBD2 (6 bases). Trimming took off 7 bases at V and 0 bases at J, with 19 bases between the two ends. Germline lookup yields CDR1 MDHEN and CDR2 SYDVKM. This CDR3 is built from 17 residues.

J is TRBJ2-3 and V is TRBV4-1; D is unresolved. V was clipped by 4 bases and J by 0 bases, with 8 bases between them. CDR1 MGHRA and CDR2 YSYEKL come from the germline V gene. The CDR3 sequence is 14 residues long. CDR3 nucleotide sequence: TGCGCCAGCAGCCTTAGCCTTAGCACAGATACGCAGTATTTT. Translation gives CASSLSLSTDTQYF.

This chain joins TRBV4-1 and TRBJ1-1; 8 bases are shared with TRBD1. The length of the CDR3 is 14 residues. Germline V lookup: CDR1 MGHRA, CDR2 YSYEKL. The junction had 3 bases not matched to a gene; V was cut back by 5 bases and J by 1 base. CDR3 amino acids: CASSADRANTEAFF. CDR3 bases: TGCGCCAGCAGCGCGGACAGGGCGAACACTGAAGCTTTCTTT.

The chain recombines TRBV7-3 with TRBJ2-1; 13 bases are shared with TRBD2. Germline trimming cut 4 bases from V and 4 bases from J; bases unmatched to any gene: 7. CDR1 SGHTA and CDR2 FQGTGA come from the germline V gene. This CDR3 contains 17 residues. CDR3 sequence: CASSSSPGLAGYNEQFF. The CDR3 coding sequence is TGTGCCAGCAGCTCGAGTCCGGGACTAGCGGGGTACAATGAGCAGTTCTTC. Based on the CDR3 plus reference TRBV7-3 and TRBJ2-1, the full variable domain is GAGVSQTPSNKVTEKGKYVELRCDPISGHTALYWYRQSLGQGPEFLIYFQGTGAADDSGLPNDRFFAVRPEGSVSTLKIQRTERGDSAVYLCASSSSPGLAGYNEQFFGPGTRLTVL.

The rearrangement links TRBV11-2 to TRBJ1-5; no reliable D call. The CDR3 covers 13 residues. V gave up 1 base and J gave up 6 bases, with 7 bases separating them. Germline lookup yields CDR1 SGHAT and CDR2 FQNNGV. The CDR3 DNA reads as TGTGCCAGCAGCTTAGGTCCCATTCAGCCCCAGCATTTT. Amino acids: CASSLGPIQPQHF.

The rearrangement uses TRBV27 and TRBJ2-1, with a possible D match to TRBD1 (6 bases). The length of the CDR3 is 14 residues. Germline CDR1 MNHEY, CDR2 SMNVEV (reference sequence). V lost 4 bases, J lost 3 bases, and 10 bases lay in between. As DNA, the CDR3 is TGTGCCAGCAGTTGGGGCAGGGGCTACAATGAGCAGTTCTTC. Translated: CASSWGRGYNEQFF.

This chain uses TRBV9 with TRBJ2-1, with 10 positions matching TRBD2. Germline V gene lookup returns CDR1 SGDLS and CDR2 YYNGEE. V was clipped by 2 bases and J by 6 bases; unmatched bases: 2. This CDR3 comprises 14 residues. The CDR3 bases are TGTGCCAGCAGCGTGTCTAGCGGGGGCAATGAGCAGTTCTTC. Translating it yields CASSVSSGGNEQFF.

The genes are TRBV2 and TRBJ2-7, with 10 bases lining up with TRBD1. In germline, CDR1 is SNHLY, CDR2 FYNNEI. Trimming removed 8 bases from V and 0 bases from J; junction bases left unmatched: 1. This CDR3 has 13 residues. CDR3 coding DNA: TGTGCCAGCGGACAGGGGGTCTCCTACGAGCAGTACTTC. This translates into CASGQGVSYEQYF. Complete variable domain (other parts from reference TRBV2 and TRBJ2-7): EPEVTQTPSHQVTQMGQEVILRCVPISNHLYFYWYRQILGQKVEFLVSFYNNEISEKSEIFDDQFSVERPDGSNFTLKIRSTKLEDSAMYFCASGQGVSYEQYFGPGTRLTVT.

The rearrangement uses TRBV5-6 and TRBJ1-1; tentative D call: TRBD1 (6 bases). This CDR3 has 14 residues. The germline gives CDR1 SGHDT, CDR2 YYEEEE. With 5 bases removed from V and 10 bases from J, the gap between germline ends came to 21 bases. CDR3 sequence reads: CASRPWGSLGGAFF. The DNA of the CDR3 is TGTGCCAGCAGGCCGTGGGGCAGCCTAGGGGGAGCTTTCTTT.

V and J are TRBV27 and TRBJ1-2, with TRBD1 matching over 7 bases. This CDR3 has 15 amino acids. Germline V gene sequence: CDR1 MNHEY, CDR2 SMNVEV (reference sequence). Trimming removed 2 bases from V and 1 base from J; junction bases left unmatched: 4. CDR3 amino acids: CASSLEGAGNYGYTF. The CDR3 bases are TGTGCCAGCAGTTTAGAGGGGGCGGGTAACTATGGCTACACCTTC.

The chain is built from TRBV4-1 and TRBJ1-1; D not certain. Trimming stripped 0 bases from V and 5 bases from J, with 10 bases between. The CDR3 length is 14 residues. Germline assignment: CDR1 MGHRA and CDR2 YSYEKL. CDR3 sequence: CASSQDLAETEAFF. The CDR3 region has the DNA TGCGCCAGCAGCCAAGATTTAGCAGAGACTGAAGCTTTCTTT.

V is TRBV5-1 and J is TRBJ2-1, with 8 bases identical to TRBD1. Germline trimming cut 4 bases from V and 3 bases from J; bases unmatched to any gene: 6. The length of the CDR3 is 15 residues. The germline CDR1 and CDR2 sequences are SGHRS and YFSETQ. Here the CDR3 DNA reads TGCGCCAGCAGCCCCGGGACAGGATACTACAATGAGCAGTTCTTC. Translating gives CASSPGTGYYNEQFF.

The gene calls are TRBV19 and TRBJ1-2; 10 nucleotides match TRBD1. There are 15 residues in the CDR3. V dropped 3 bases and J dropped 4; count of bases not matched to a gene: 5. Germline V gene data show CDR1 as LNHDA and CDR2 as SQIVND (reference sequence). CDR3 residues: CASSMGQGHIYGYTF. For the CDR3, the DNA is TGTGCCAGTAGTATGGGACAGGGGCACATCTATGGCTACACCTTC.

CDR3 nucleotide sequence: TGTGCCAGCAGTTTAGCGGGAGACCCATACAATGAGCAGTTCTTC. The encoded protein is CASSLAGDPYNEQFF. J is TRBJ2-1 and V is TRBV5-8; the match to TRBD2 covers 9 bases. The CDR3 consists of 15 residues. V lost 5 bases to trimming and J lost 4 bases; unmatched junction nucleotides: 7. Germline values: CDR1 SGHTS, CDR2 YDEGEE.

The chain couples TRBV27 to TRBJ2-4; 12 bases map to TRBD2. Germline CDR1 reads MNHEY; CDR2 reads SMNVEV (reference sequence). With V trimmed by 1 base and J by 8 bases, 6 bases remained unmatched. This CDR3 contains 16 residues. This CDR3 reads CASSLLRTSGTDIQYF. Written as DNA, the CDR3 is TGTGCCAGCAGTTTATTAAGGACTAGCGGGACTGACATTCAGTACTTC.

The genes are TRBV7-2 and TRBJ1-2, with D maybe TRBD1 (5 bases). The V gene lost 4 bases and the J gene lost 8 bases, with 17 bases spanning the gap. The CDR3 loop spans 14 amino acids. Germline V lookup: CDR1 SGHTA, CDR2 FQGNSA. The CDR3: CASSSGQGRKGYTF. Here the CDR3 DNA reads TGTGCCAGCAGCTCCGGTCAGGGCCGGAAGGGCTACACCTTC.

The chain uses TRBV29-1 and TRBJ2-5; D is unclear. The V gene lost 4 bases and the J gene lost 4 bases, with 22 bases spanning the gap. The CDR3 runs to 16 residues. CDR1 and CDR2 (germline): SQVTM, ANQGSEA. The CDR3, as DNA: TGCAGCGTTGCCCCCCAGCAGGTATCGTTAGGAGAGACCCAGTACTTC. This encodes CSVAPQQVSLGETQYF.

The chain couples TRBV7-9 to TRBJ2-2; 7 nucleotides align to TRBD1. With 2 bases clipped from V and 0 bases from J, the junction kept 12 bases outside the gene matches. The germline V gene encodes CDR1 SEHNR and CDR2 FQNEAQ (reference sequence). This CDR3 comprises 19 residues. For the CDR3, the DNA is TGTGCCAGCAGCTTACGAAATGACAGACAGGGAACGAACACCGGGGAGCTGTTTTTT. Translating it yields CASSLRNDRQGTNTGELFF.

The gene calls are TRBV6-5 and TRBJ1-2; D possibly corresponds to TRBD1 (5 bases). Germline V gene sequence: CDR1 MNHEY, CDR2 SVGAGI. The V gene lost 6 bases and the J gene lost 3 bases, with 14 bases spanning the gap. The CDR3 extends over 14 amino acids. The CDR3 region has the DNA TGTGCCAGCAGCCCCTCGGGGGGGTACTATGGCTACACCTTC. Its protein product is CASSPSGGYYGYTF.

There are a few counts of this clone. V is TRBV4-3 and J is TRBJ1-2; TRBD1 matches at 7 bases. Germline V CDR1 and CDR2: LGHNA, YSLEER. Trimming cost V 0 bases and J 5 bases; bases outside gene matches: 6. This CDR3 is built from 15 residues. CDR3: CASSQDSGTVYGYTF. The CDR3 bases are TGCGCCAGCAGCCAAGACTCTGGGACAGTTTATGGCTACACCTTC.

The rearrangement uses TRBV7-3 and TRBJ2-3; D unresolved. The CDR3 loop spans 13 amino acids. V was shortened by 0 bases and J by 6 bases, with 7 bases between the two germline ends. Per germline, CDR1 SGHTA and CDR2 FQGTGA. Here the CDR3 DNA reads TGTGCCAGCAGCTTAACGAGGCTGGATACGCAGTATTTT. It translates to CASSLTRLDTQYF.

CDR3 DNA: TGCGCCAGCAGCTTACAGGGGATGTACACTGAAGCTTTCTTT. Its translation is CASSLQGMYTEAFF. The chain has TRBV5-1 and TRBJ1-1; 7 bases align to TRBD1. The CDR3 runs to 14 residues. V shed 2 bases, J shed 3 bases, and the junction held 4 bases outside the gene matches. The germline V gene has CDR1 SGHRS and CDR2 YFSETQ.